The source of this TCR beta chain is a study of identical twins. TCRdb independently ran MiXCR on the 5' RACE reads; one entry per CDR3 protein. The sample includes about 720,000 distinct CDR3 sequences, 15% to 20% seen only once; the top ten take over 10%. This same sample was also taken into another study, of T cells expressing NK-cell markers.

The sequence derives from a woman aged 18-29 years in good health. Sequencing was carried out using PBMCs.

The DNA of the CDR3 is TGTGCCAGCAGCTTGGCCTCGGGAGTTGGCTACACCTTC. Amino acid sequence: CASSLASGVGYTF. This rearrangement joins TRBV5-5 to TRBJ1-2; D gene unclear. The CDR3 spans 13 residues. The germline V and J ends were trimmed by 0 bases and 7 bases, with 10 bases remaining between them. The germline CDR1 and CDR2 sequences are SGHKS and YYEKEE (reference sequence).